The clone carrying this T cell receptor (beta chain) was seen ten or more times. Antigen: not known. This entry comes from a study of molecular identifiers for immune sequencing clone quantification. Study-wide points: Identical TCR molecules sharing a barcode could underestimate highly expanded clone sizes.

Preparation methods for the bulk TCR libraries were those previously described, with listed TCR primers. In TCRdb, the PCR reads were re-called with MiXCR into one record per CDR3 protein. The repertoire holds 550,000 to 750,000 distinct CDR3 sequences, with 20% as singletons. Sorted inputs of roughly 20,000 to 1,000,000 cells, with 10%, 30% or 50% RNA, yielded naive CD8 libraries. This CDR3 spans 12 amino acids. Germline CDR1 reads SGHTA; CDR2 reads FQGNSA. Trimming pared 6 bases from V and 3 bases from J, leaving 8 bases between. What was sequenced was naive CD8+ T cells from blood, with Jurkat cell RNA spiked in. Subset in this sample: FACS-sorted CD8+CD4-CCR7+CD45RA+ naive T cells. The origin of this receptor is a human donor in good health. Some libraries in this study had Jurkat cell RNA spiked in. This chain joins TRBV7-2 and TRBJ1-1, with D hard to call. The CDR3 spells CASSLLYTEAFF. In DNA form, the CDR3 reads TGTGCCAGCAGTTTATTGTACACTGAAGCTTTCTTT.